The following is a T cell receptor beta chain sequence with its context. The CDR3 sequence is 14 residues long. The germline CDR1 and CDR2 sequences are SGHTA and FQGNSA. Trimming took 5 bases from V and 2 from J, leaving 10 bases between them. This record belongs to a study of blood T cell repertoires in COVID-19. TCRdb's copy holds only in-frame clones and misses some; the assay was immunoSEQ multiplex PCR. There are 95,000 to 110,000 clones in the sample; about three quarters occur only once, and approximately 4.5% lies in the top ten. This sequence was found in a man in his 70s with acute or convalescent COVID-19. Material for sequencing was peripheral blood. The J gene is TRBJ1-3, the V gene TRBV7-2, with D maybe TRBD1 (5 bases). The DNA of the CDR3 is TGTGCCAGCAGCCCAACAGGACCTGGAAACACCATATATTTT. It yields the protein CASSPTGPGNTIYF.